This T cell receptor beta chain emerged from a study of T cell responses to AZD1222 COVID-19 vaccine (dated by TCRdb to about 2021). Background for the entire study: A total of about 240 trial participants underwent TCR sequencing, of whom about 200 received two doses of AZD1222 and about 26 received two doses of the MenACWY control vaccine. Trial participants were enrolled by age into 18-55, 56-69 and 70-plus year subgroups, with roughly 160, 29 and 62 TCR-sequenced participants respectively.

Interpreted using the paper, the time point label stands for: about 28 days (+/-7) after the second vaccine dose. AZD1222 recipients with second doses at about 4 weeks or about 12 weeks were pooled, because spike-specific TCR depth and breadth did not differ between schedules. Samples from vaccinated people were obtained from the UK trials COV001 and COV002, which included a single-blind randomized controlled phase 2/3 trial of AZD1222 (ChAdOx1 nCoV-19) in healthy adults. Trial participant PBMC samples were collected at day 0 and day 28 after the second dose for TCRbeta chain sequencing. The CDR3 regions of human TCRbeta chains were subjected to immunosequencing. The published analysis was carried out like this. TCRs in the repertoires were matched against a reference library of SARS-CoV-2-specific TCRs that had been generated with the MIRA antigen-specificity platform. Breadth was defined as the fraction of unique TCRs that were SARS-CoV-2-associated, and depth was defined as the fraction of total T cells that were SARS-CoV-2-associated. Each spike-specific TCR was assigned to its reactive spike region and to a CD4 or CD8 class using the MIRA data. Log10-transformed breadth and depth values were compared by one-way ANOVA with Sidak's multiple comparisons tests. What TCRdb holds here is the immuneACCESS table cut down to in-frame rearrangements. Part of the clones is not present; checked against another copy, under half of the missing clones reflect an unresolved V gene, and the others are unexplained. V and J calls and clone size are copied from that table; D and trimming were computed from the DNA. A total of roughly 160,000 clones appear in this sample, around 89% of them only once. The ten largest clonotypes hold about 4.3% of the sample.

The paper's findings and limits, for the study overall: CD4 TCRs associated with the vaccine covered the entire spike protein, and the dominant responses were in regions 160-218 and 743-854. The 56-69-year group was small, and its depth increase did not reach significance, likely because of low power. After two AZD1222 doses, both the breadth and the depth of spike-specific TCRs were significantly higher than at day 0 and than in MenACWY recipients. Conclusions about previously exposed vaccinees are limited because only six or seven AZD1222 recipients were SARS-CoV-2 seropositive at baseline. No day 14 peak-response samples were available, so repertoires were characterized only after the peak T cell response. Reportedly, close to half of the unique spike-specific TCRs recognized epitopes lying outside the regions that are mutated in the B.1.351 and B.1.1.7 variants. Participants were mostly white British, with more females than males. The authors suggested clonal diversity may have been underestimated.

Trimming takes 6 bases off V and 4 bases off J; junction bases not matched to a gene: 5. Per the germline V gene, SQVTM is the CDR1 and ANQGSEA is the CDR2. From its cysteine to its phenylalanine, the CDR3 spans 12 amino acids. The only DNA kept is the CDR3, 36 bases in frame from the first base. Comments on this clone: It lacks a known antigen. No qualities accompany the bases; no much larger clone lies one base away.

Sequenced here: peripheral blood, sampled 28 days after the second AZD1222 dose. The V and J genes are TRBV29-1 and TRBJ1-2, and 7 junction bases match TRBD1. The receptor comes from an adult who received the AZD1222 COVID-19 vaccine. This receptor has the CDR3 CSVDQGVYGYTF. The sequenced DNA is TGCAGCGTAGACCAGGGGGTCTATGGCTACACCTTC.